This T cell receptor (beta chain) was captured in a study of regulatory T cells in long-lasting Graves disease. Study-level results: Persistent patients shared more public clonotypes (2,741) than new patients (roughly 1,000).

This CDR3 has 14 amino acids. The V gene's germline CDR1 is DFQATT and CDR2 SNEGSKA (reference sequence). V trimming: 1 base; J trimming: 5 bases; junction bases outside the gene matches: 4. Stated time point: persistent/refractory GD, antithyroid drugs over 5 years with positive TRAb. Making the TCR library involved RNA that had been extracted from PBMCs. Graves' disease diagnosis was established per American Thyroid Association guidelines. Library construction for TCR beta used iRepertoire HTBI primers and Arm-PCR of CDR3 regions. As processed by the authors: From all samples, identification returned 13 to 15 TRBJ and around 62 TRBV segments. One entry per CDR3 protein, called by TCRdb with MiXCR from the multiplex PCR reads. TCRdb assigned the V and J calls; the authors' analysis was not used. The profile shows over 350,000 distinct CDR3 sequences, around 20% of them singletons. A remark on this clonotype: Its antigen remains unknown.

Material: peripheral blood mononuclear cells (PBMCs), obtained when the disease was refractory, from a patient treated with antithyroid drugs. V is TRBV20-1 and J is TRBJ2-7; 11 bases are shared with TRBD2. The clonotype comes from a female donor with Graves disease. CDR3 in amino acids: CSARVAGGPDEQYF. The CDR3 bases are TGCAGTGCTAGAGTAGCGGGAGGGCCAGACGAGCAGTACTTC.